A selection of T cell receptor beta chains follows, all from one sample in a study of blood T cell repertoires in COVID-19. The table came from immunoSEQ multiplex PCR; TCRdb's copy has only in-frame clones and leaves some out. Among more than 150,000 clones, around 80% were seen once, and the ten largest hold approximately 3%. The source material was peripheral blood. These receptors all stem from a woman of 80 years or more with active or convalescent COVID-19. Each CDR3 is given with its conserved first and last residue. Fields, in order: V gene, J gene, clone size, D gene, CDR3 DNA, CDR3 protein. D genes are given only for firm matches. Some rows mark clone size as missing; the rest say once, few, many or name a class of expanded clone.

TRBV4-2,TRBJ1-4,-,TRBD1,TGTGCCAGCAGCCGCCAGACAGGGCAGAATGAAAAACTGTTTTTT,CASSRQTGQNEKLFF
TRBV5-1,TRBJ1-3,-,-,TGCGCCAGCAGCTTGGCAGGGGTTGGAAACACCATATATTTT,CASSLAGVGNTIYF
TRBV5-8,TRBJ2-3,once,-,TGTGCCAGCAGCTTGGCAGTTTTTTTAGCGGAGGTCACAGATACGCAGTATTTT,CASSLAVFLAEVTDTQYF
TRBV18,TRBJ2-2,-,TRBD2,TGTGCCAGCTCACCAACCGGGACTAGGAACACCGGGGAGCTGTTTTTT,CASSPTGTRNTGELFF
TRBV5-1,TRBJ2-7,few,-,TGCGCCAGCAGCTTACCAGGGGATGAGGAGTACTTC,CASSLPGDEEYF
TRBV27,TRBJ2-7,-,TRBD1,TGTGCCAGCATCCCCAGGTATGGGACAGGGGGATCCTACGAGCAGTACTTC,CASIPRYGTGGSYEQYF
TRBV19,TRBJ1-3,-,-,TGTGCCAGTAGTTGGACAAACTCTGGAAACACCATATATTTT,CASSWTNSGNTIYF
TRBV3-1/TRBV3-2,TRBJ2-5,few,TRBD2,TGTGCCAGCAGCCAAGGCCTGGGGGGACTAAAAGAGACCCAGTACTTC,CASSQGLGGLKETQYF
TRBV7-9,TRBJ1-2,many,TRBD1,TGTGCCAGCAGCCCTGATGTGGGACAGGCCAACTATGGCTACACCTTC,CASSPDVGQANYGYTF
TRBV5-4,TRBJ2-4,-,-,TGTGCCAGCAGCGTCTTAGGGGTAGCCAAAAACATTCAGTACTTC,CASSVLGVAKNIQYF
TRBV10-3,TRBJ2-6,-,TRBD2,TGTGCCATCAGTGAGAGGGGAGGGATGGGAGCTGGGGCCAACGTCCTGACTTTC,CAISERGGMGAGANVLTF
TRBV18,TRBJ1-1,-,-,TGTGCCAGCTCACCTACACAGGATATGAACACTGAAGCTTTCTTT,CASSPTQDMNTEAFF
TRBV25-1,TRBJ1-2,-,-,TGTGCCAGCACCACCGCGTCATATGGCTACACCTTC,CASTTASYGYTF
TRBV28,TRBJ2-7,-,-,TGTGCCAGCGGGAAGACAGGGAGGAGTTACGAGCAGTACTTC,CASGKTGRSYEQYF
TRBV28,TRBJ2-2,-,-,TGTGCCCGATTGCGGCGGAACACCGGGGAGCTGTTTTTT,CARLRRNTGELFF
TRBV19,TRBJ2-1,-,TRBD2,TGTGCCAGTAGTACCCGCAGGACTAGCGGGGGGAATGAGCAGTTCTTC,CASSTRRTSGGNEQFF
TRBV12-3/TRBV12-4,TRBJ2-1,once,-,TGTGCCAGCAGGCTGCTAGCGACGGATGAGCAGTTCTTC,CASRLLATDEQFF
TRBV14,TRBJ2-1,-,TRBD2,TGTGCCAGCAGCCAAAACTTGCGGGGGGGGACCTACAATGAGCAGTTCTTC,CASSQNLRGGTYNEQFF
TRBV12-3/TRBV12-4,TRBJ1-5,-,-,TGTGCCAGCAGTCGGGGGGGGAATCAGCCCCAGCATTTT,CASSRGGNQPQHF
TRBV15,TRBJ2-3,once,TRBD2,TGTGCCACCAGCAGGGGACTAGCGGGGGCTCCAGATACGCAGTATTTT,CATSRGLAGAPDTQYF
TRBV20-1,TRBJ2-1,-,-,TGCAGTGCTAGTTCCGGGTACAATGAGCAGTTCTTC,CSASSGYNEQFF
TRBV6-5,TRBJ2-3,-,-,TGTGCCAGCTCAACCTCTCCCTCCGCGGATACGCAGTATTTT,CASSTSPSADTQYF
TRBV9,TRBJ2-1,-,-,TGTGCCAGCAGCGAGGGAGACGGAGCCTACAATGAGCAGTTCTTC,CASSEGDGAYNEQFF
TRBV6-5,TRBJ1-1,few,-,TGTGCCAGCAGGCCTATCGGACAGAACACTGAAGCTTTCTTT,CASRPIGQNTEAFF
TRBV7-7,TRBJ1-5,-,-,TGTGCCAGCAGTGTTGGTGGGCGCAATCAGCCCCAGCATTTT,CASSVGGRNQPQHF
TRBV7-9,TRBJ2-7,-,-,TGTGCCAGCAGCTTGACCGGGAATACCTACGAGCAGTACTTC,CASSLTGNTYEQYF
TRBV5-1,TRBJ1-3,few,TRBD1,TGCGCCAGCAGCATAAGACAGGGAATCTCTGGAAACACCATATATTTT,CASSIRQGISGNTIYF
TRBV18,TRBJ2-3,-,-,TGTGCCAGCTCACCAACTTCTCCTAGCACAGATACGCAGTATTTT,CASSPTSPSTDTQYF
TRBV27,TRBJ1-6,-,TRBD1,TGTGCCAGCAGTTCGCCCAGGACAGGGCCTAATTCACCCCTCCACTTT,CASSSPRTGPNSPLHF
TRBV9,TRBJ2-2,-,-,TGTGCCAGCAACCCATTGGGGGGGGCCACCGGGGAGCTGTTTTTT,CASNPLGGATGELFF
TRBV6-5,TRBJ1-4,-,-,TGTGCCAGCAGGCGGGATGGGGGGGAAAAACTGTTTTTT,CASRRDGGEKLFF
TRBV7-2,TRBJ1-2,-,-,TGTGCCAGCAGCTTAGTTGGTAGCATTGGCTACACCTTC,CASSLVGSIGYTF
TRBV30,TRBJ1-1,-,TRBD1,TGTGCCTGGAAAGGACAGGGTATAGGTATGAACACTGAAGCTTTCTTT,CAWKGQGIGMNTEAFF
TRBV9,TRBJ2-2,-,TRBD2,TGTGCCAGCACTACTAGCGGATTCACCGGGGAGCTGTTTTTT,CASTTSGFTGELFF
TRBV3-1/TRBV3-2,TRBJ1-1,-,-,TGTGCCAGCAGCTTCACGCCACGGGGAAGGACTGAAGCTTTCTTT,CASSFTPRGRTEAFF
TRBV5-1,TRBJ1-1,-,-,TGCGCCAGCAGCTGGACCGCGGGGAAGCTGAACACTGAAGCTTTCTTT,CASSWTAGKLNTEAFF
TRBV28,TRBJ2-7,few,-,TGTGCCAGCAGGGAGGGGGGGCTCGAGCAGTACTTC,CASREGGLEQYF
TRBV11-3,TRBJ1-1,-,-,TGTGCCAGCAGCTTAACGGGGGTGAGCACTGAAGCTTTCTTT,CASSLTGVSTEAFF
TRBV21-1,TRBJ2-5,-,-,TGTGCCAGCAGCAAAGTCGGGGGACAGAAAGAGACCCAGTACTTC,CASSKVGGQKETQYF
TRBV10-1,TRBJ1-2,once,-,TGCGCCAGCAGTGAGGAGGCCGGCGGGGGCTACACCTTC,CASSEEAGGGYTF